Included here is one TCR beta chain sequence, with context. Trimming took off 3 bases at V and 3 bases at J, with 9 bases between the two ends. The CDR3 length is 13 residues. The table came from immunoSEQ multiplex PCR; TCRdb's copy has only in-frame clones and leaves some out. The data contain about 240,000 clones, 80% to 90% of them singletons. This specimen belongs to a study of blood T cell repertoires in COVID-19. This TCR derives from a middle-aged man who had recovered from COVID-19. The rearrangement uses TRBV12-3 or TRBV12-4 and TRBJ2-7, with D unresolved. The sequencing input was PBMCs or T cells enriched from blood (not recorded which). CDR3 amino acids: CASSFVTNYEQYF. DNA for the CDR3: TGTGCCAGCAGTTTTGTAACAAACTACGAGCAGTACTTC.